This T cell receptor (beta chain) was profiled in a study of blood T cell repertoires in COVID-19. Germline V gives CDR1 ENHRY, CDR2 SYGVKD. The CDR3 is 14 amino acids. The V end was cut by 3 bases, the J end by 1 base, with 8 bases between. In the original processing: Amplified reference gene primers provided the basis for estimating nucleated cell counts. Assay used: immunoSEQ multiplex PCR; TCRdb lists only in-frame clones, some missing. Clone size and the V and J calls come from that table; the DNA yielded D and trimming. The data show around 140,000 clones, almost 70% seen once. V is TRBV10-3 and J is TRBJ2-3, with a weak D call TRBD1 (6 bases). This TCR came from a woman aged 70-85 years with acute or convalescent COVID-19. Source material: peripheral blood. This CDR3 reads CAISDRTGTDTQYF. DNA of the CDR3: TGTGCCATCAGTGACAGGACAGGCACAGATACGCAGTATTTT.